These 5 T cell receptor beta chains were sequenced from one sample in a study of low-dose radiotherapy and immunotherapy resistance in tumors. Indicated time point: before trial treatment. Alpha- and beta-chain coverage of first-strand cDNA came from TRAV- and TRBV-specific primers. The authors ran around 22 PCR cycles to amplify TCRs with a constant-region primer and V-primer adapter. TCRdb analysed the reads with MiXCR anew, one entry per CDR3 protein. The repertoire has tens of thousands of distinct CDR3 sequences, approximately 20% of them found once; the top ten carry around 6.1%. Sequences were derived from PBMCs, sampled before treatment. The source of these receptors is a male donor with prostate cancer.

This clonotype was seen many times. The chain couples TRBV7-6 to TRBJ1-1; the D is unclear. There are 16 residues in the CDR3. CDR1 is SGHVS, CDR2 FNYEAQ, per germline. V was shortened by 5 bases and J by 0 bases, with 16 bases between the two germline ends. CDR3 nucleotides: TGTGCCAGCAGCCCCCTCCCCCTCCAGGTGAACACTGAAGCTTTCTTT. It is translated as CASSPLPLQVNTEAFF.

This clonotype was seen repeatedly, ten times or more. The chain has TRBV7-3 and TRBJ2-2; TRBD1 agrees at 8 bases. Germline values: CDR1 SGHTA, CDR2 FQGTGA. J gave up 2 bases and V 3 bases, and 5 bases lay outside the gene matches. CDR3 length equals 16 residues. The DNA for the CDR3 is TGTGCCAGCAGCTTCGACAGGGGAGGAAACACCGGGGAGCTGTTTTTT. Translation gives CASSFDRGGNTGELFF.

This clonotype was found many times. The chain has TRBV7-9 and TRBJ2-7, with 7 positions matching TRBD1. The germline V gene has CDR1 SEHNR and CDR2 FQNEAQ (reference sequence). The trim removed 5 bases at V and 5 bases at J, leaving 9 bases unmatched. CDR3 length equals 14 residues. Written as DNA, the CDR3 is TGTGCCAGCAGCATGGACAGGAAAGGAAACGAGCAGTACTTC. Its protein product is CASSMDRKGNEQYF.

This clonotype was recorded at least ten times. V usage is TRBV30 and J usage is TRBJ2-5; D is perhaps TRBD2 (6 bases). The V and J ends lost 2 bases and 4 bases respectively, with 14 bases between them. The CDR3 contains 14 residues. Germline CDR1 GTSNPN, CDR2 SVGIG (reference sequence). CDR3 protein: CAWSQRGAGETQYF. CDR3 sequence (DNA): TGTGCCTGGAGTCAACGCGGGGCCGGAGAGACCCAGTACTTC.

This clonotype was seen ten or more times. The rearrangement uses TRBV28 and TRBJ2-5, with 9 bases fitting TRBD2. The length of the CDR3 is 16 residues. The germline V gene has CDR1 MDHEN and CDR2 SYDVKM. V lost 7 bases to trimming and J lost 7 bases; unmatched junction nucleotides: 16. CDR3 nucleotide sequence: TGTGCCAGCACCCCTATGGGACTAGCAGCTCCCGGGACCCAGTACTTC. Amino acid sequence: CASTPMGLAAPGTQYF.